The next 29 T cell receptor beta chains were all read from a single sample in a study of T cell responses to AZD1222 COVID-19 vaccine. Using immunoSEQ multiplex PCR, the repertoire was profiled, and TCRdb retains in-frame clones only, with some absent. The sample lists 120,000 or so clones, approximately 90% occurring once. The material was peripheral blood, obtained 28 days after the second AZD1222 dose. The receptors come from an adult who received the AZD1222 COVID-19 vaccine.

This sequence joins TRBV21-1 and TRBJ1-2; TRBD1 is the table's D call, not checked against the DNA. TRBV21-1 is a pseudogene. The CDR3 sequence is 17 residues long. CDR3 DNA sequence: TGTGCCAGCAGCAAAGGGGATCCGGGACAGGGTGCCTATGGCTACACCTTC. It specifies CASSKGDPGQGAYGYTF.

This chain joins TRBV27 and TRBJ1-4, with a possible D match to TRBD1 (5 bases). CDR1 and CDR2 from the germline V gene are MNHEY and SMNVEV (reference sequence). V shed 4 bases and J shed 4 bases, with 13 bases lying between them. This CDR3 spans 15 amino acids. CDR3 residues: CASSSPQGINEKLFF. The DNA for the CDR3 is TGTGCCAGCAGTTCCCCCCAGGGAATTAATGAAAAACTGTTTTTT.

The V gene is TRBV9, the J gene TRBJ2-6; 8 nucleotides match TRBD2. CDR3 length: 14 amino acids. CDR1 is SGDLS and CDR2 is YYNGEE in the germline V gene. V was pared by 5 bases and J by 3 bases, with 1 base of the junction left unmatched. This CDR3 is CASRGTSGANVLTF. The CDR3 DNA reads TGTGCCAGCAGGGGGACTAGTGGGGCCAACGTCCTGACTTTC.

DNA for the CDR3: TGTGCCAGCAGCTTAGGACTAGCGGGGGGCCGGTTAAAAGAGACCCAGTACTTC. Encoded protein: CASSLGLAGGRLKETQYF. J is TRBJ2-5 and V is TRBV11-2; 13 bases line up with TRBD2. Germline CDR1 is SGHAT and CDR2 is FQNNGV. The CDR3 is 18 amino acids. V dropped 1 base and J dropped 3; count of bases not matched to a gene: 8.

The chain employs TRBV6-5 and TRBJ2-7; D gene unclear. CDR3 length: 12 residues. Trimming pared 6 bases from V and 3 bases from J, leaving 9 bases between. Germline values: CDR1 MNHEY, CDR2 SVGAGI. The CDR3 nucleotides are TGTGCCAGCAGCCCGACGAGCTACGAGCAGTACTTC. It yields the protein CASSPTSYEQYF.

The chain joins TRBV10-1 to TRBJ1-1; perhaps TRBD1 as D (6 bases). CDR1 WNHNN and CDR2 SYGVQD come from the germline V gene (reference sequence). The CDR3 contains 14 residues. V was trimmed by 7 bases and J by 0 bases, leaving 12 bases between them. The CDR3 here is CASNRGRVNTEAFF. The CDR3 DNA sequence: TGCGCCAGCAACCGGGGGCGGGTGAACACTGAAGCTTTCTTT.

In DNA form, the CDR3 reads TGCGCCAGCAGCGTAGACGGACGCCCCTCTGGAAACACCATATATTTT. It is translated as CASSVDGRPSGNTIYF. The rearrangement uses TRBV5-1 and TRBJ1-3; D is uncertain. Trimming shortened V by 4 bases and J by 0 bases, and 14 bases separated the two germline ends. Germline lookup yields CDR1 SGHRS and CDR2 YFSETQ. The CDR3 contains 16 residues.

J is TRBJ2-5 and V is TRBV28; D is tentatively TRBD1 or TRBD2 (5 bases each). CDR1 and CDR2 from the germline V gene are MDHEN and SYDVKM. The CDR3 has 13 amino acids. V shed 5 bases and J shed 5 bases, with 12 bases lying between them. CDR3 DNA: TGTGCCAGCAGTCTCCAGGGACGGGAGACCCAGTACTTC. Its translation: CASSLQGRETQYF. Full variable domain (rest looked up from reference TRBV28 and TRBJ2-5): DVKVTQSSRYLVKRTGEKVFLECVQDMDHENMFWYRQDPGLGLRLIYFSYDVKMKEKGDIPEGYSVSREKKERFSLILESASTNQTSMYLCASSLQGRETQYFGPGTRLLVL.

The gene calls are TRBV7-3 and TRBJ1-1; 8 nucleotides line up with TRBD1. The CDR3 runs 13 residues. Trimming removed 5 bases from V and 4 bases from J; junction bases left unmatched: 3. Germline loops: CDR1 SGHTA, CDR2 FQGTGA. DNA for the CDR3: TGTGCCAGCAGCCAGGACAGGGTCACTGAAGCTTTCTTT. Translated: CASSQDRVTEAFF.

CDR3 DNA: TGTGCCAGCAGCGTAGGGCCTAGCCCGAGCTCCTACGAGCAGTACTTC. This translates into CASSVGPSPSSYEQYF. V usage is TRBV9 and J usage is TRBJ2-7; D possibly corresponds to TRBD2 (5 bases). The CDR3 is made up of 16 amino acids. From germline, CDR1 is SGDLS and CDR2 YYNGEE. V was cut by 0 bases and J by 0 bases, with 13 bases left in between.

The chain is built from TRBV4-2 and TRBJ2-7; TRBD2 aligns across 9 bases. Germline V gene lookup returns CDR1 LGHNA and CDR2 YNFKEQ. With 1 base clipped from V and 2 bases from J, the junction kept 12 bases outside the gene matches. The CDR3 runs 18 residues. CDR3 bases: TGTGCCAGCAGCCAAGGGGGTAGTGTAGCGGGGGACCCCTACGAGCAGTACTTC. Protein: CASSQGGSVAGDPYEQYF.

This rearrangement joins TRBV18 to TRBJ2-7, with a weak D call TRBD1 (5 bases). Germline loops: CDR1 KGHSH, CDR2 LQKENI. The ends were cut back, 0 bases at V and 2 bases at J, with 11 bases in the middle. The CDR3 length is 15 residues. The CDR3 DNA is TGTGCCAGCTCACCACCGGGCAGGGCCGCCTACGAGCAGTACTTC. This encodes CASSPPGRAAYEQYF.

The CDR3 bases are TGTGCCAGCAGTCTCCACCCCCGGGGGGAGAGCAATCAGCCCCAGCATTTT. This sequence encodes CASSLHPRGESNQPQHF. The chain couples TRBV28 to TRBJ1-5; a weak D match, TRBD1 (5 bases). Trimming shortened V by 5 bases and J by 1 base, and 18 bases separated the two germline ends. The germline V gene encodes CDR1 MDHEN and CDR2 SYDVKM. This CDR3 has 17 amino acids.

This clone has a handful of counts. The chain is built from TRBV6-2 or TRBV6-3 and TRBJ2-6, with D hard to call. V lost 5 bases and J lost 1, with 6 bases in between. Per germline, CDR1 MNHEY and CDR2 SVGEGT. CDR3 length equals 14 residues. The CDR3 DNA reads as TGTGCCAGCAGTAGACCGTCTGGGGCCAACGTCCTGACTTTC. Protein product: CASSRPSGANVLTF.

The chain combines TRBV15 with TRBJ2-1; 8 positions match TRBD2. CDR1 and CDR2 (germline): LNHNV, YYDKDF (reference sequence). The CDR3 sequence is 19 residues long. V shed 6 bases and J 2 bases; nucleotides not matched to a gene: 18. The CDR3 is CATSYGILAGTHAYNEQFF. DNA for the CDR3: TGTGCCACCAGTTATGGGATCTTAGCGGGAACTCATGCCTACAATGAGCAGTTCTTC.

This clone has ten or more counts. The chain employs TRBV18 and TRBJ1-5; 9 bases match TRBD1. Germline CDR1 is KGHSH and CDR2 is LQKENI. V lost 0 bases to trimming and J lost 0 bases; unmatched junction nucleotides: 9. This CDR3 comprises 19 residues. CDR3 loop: CASSPPMGTGINSNQPQHF. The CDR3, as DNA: TGTGCCAGCTCACCACCTATGGGGACAGGGATTAATAGCAATCAGCCCCAGCATTTT.

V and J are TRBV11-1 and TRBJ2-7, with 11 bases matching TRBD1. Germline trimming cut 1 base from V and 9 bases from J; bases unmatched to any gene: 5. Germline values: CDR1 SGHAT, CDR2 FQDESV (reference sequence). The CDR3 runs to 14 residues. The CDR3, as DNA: TGTGCCAGCAGCTTAGGACCGGGACAGGGGGTGCAGTACTTC. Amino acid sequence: CASSLGPGQGVQYF.

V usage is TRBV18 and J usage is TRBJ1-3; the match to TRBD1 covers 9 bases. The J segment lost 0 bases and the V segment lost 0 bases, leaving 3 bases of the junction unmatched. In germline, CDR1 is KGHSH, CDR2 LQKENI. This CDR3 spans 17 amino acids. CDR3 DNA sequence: TGTGCCAGCTCACCACCGGGGACAGGGATCTCTGGAAACACCATATATTTT. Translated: CASSPPGTGISGNTIYF.

The CDR3 nucleotides are TGTGCCAGCAGCTTAAGTTTTCGCAACACTGAAGCTTTCTTT. Protein product: CASSLSFRNTEAFF. V and J are TRBV7-2 and TRBJ1-1; D call uncertain. Trimming removed 2 bases from V and 2 bases from J, with 9 bases in between. Germline V gene lookup returns CDR1 SGHTA and CDR2 FQGNSA. The CDR3 has 14 residues. Variable domain in full (rest from reference TRBV7-2 and TRBJ1-1): GAGVSQSPSNKVTEKGKDVELRCDPISGHTALYWYRQSLGQGLEFLIYFQGNSAPDKSGLPSDRFSAERTGGSVSTLTIQRTQQEDSAVYLCASSLSFRNTEAFFGQGTRLTVV.

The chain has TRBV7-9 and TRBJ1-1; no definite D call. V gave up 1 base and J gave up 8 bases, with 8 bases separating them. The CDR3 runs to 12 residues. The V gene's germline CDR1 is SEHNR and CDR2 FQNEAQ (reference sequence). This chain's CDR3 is CASSLEAREAFF. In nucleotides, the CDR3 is TGTGCCAGCAGCTTAGAGGCCAGGGAAGCTTTCTTT.

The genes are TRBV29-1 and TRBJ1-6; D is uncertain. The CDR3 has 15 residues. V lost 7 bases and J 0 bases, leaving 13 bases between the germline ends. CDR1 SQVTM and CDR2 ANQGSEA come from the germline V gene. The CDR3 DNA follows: TGCAGCGCGGAGGGTCCCAGCTCCTATAATTCACCCCTCCACTTT. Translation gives CSAEGPSSYNSPLHF.

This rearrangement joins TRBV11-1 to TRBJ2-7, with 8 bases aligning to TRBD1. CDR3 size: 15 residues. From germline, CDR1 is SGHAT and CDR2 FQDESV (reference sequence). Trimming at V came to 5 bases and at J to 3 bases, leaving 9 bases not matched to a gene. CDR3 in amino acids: CASSPGQGLNYEQYF. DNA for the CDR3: TGTGCCAGCAGCCCTGGACAGGGTTTAAACTACGAGCAGTACTTC.

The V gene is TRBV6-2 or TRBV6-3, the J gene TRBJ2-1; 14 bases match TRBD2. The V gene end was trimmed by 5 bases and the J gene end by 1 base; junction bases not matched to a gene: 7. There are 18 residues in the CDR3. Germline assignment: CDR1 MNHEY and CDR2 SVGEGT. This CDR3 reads CASSTGTSGSWSYNEQFF. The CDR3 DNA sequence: TGTGCCAGCAGTACTGGGACTAGCGGGAGTTGGTCCTACAATGAGCAGTTCTTC.

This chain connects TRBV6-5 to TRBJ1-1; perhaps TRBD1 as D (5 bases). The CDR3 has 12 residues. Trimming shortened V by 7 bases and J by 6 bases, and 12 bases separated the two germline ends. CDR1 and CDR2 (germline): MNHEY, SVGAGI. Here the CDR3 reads CASMPGGSEAFF. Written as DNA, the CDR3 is TGTGCCAGCATGCCCGGGGGGTCTGAAGCTTTCTTT.

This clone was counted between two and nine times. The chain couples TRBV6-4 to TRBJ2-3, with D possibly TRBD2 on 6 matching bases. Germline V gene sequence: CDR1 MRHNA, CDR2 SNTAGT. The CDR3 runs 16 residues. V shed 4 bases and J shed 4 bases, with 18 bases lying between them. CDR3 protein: CASSAASTGGADTQYF. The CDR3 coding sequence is TGTGCCAGCAGTGCTGCCTCCACAGGCGGGGCAGATACGCAGTATTTT.

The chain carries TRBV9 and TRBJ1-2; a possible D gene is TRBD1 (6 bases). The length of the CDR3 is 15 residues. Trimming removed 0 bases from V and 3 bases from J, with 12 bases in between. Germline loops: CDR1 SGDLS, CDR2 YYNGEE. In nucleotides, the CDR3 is TGTGCCAGCAGCGTAGGGGCAGGGGATTACTATGGCTACACCTTC. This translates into CASSVGAGDYYGYTF.

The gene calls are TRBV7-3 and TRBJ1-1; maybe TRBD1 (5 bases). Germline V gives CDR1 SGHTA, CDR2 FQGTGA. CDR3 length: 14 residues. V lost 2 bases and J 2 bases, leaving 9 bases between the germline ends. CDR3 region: CASSLSGPNTEAFF. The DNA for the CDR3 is TGTGCCAGCAGCTTATCGGGGCCAAACACTGAAGCTTTCTTT. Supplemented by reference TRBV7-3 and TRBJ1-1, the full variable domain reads GAGVSQTPSNKVTEKGKYVELRCDPISGHTALYWYRQSLGQGPEFLIYFQGTGAADDSGLPNDRFFAVRPEGSVSTLKIQRTERGDSAVYLCASSLSGPNTEAFFGQGTRLTVV.

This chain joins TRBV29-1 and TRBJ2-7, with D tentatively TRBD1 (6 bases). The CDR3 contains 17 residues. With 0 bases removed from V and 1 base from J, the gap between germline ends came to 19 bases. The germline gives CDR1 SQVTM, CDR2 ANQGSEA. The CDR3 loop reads CSVEEYGGSSLSYEQYF. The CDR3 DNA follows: TGCAGCGTTGAAGAGTATGGGGGCTCCTCCTTGTCCTACGAGCAGTACTTC.

The CDR3, as DNA: TGTGCCAGCAGTCCCCCGCGGACGGCGGGGATGGACACTGAAGCTTTCTTT. It translates to CASSPPRTAGMDTEAFF. The V and J genes are TRBV28 and TRBJ1-1, with D unclear. CDR1 and CDR2 (germline): MDHEN, SYDVKM. The CDR3 has 17 residues. V was cut by 5 bases and J by 3 bases, with 22 bases left in between.